The rows below give T cell receptor beta chains drawn from one sample of a study of cytomegalovirus exposure and HLA in healthy donors. Profiled with immunoSEQ multiplex PCR; TCRdb holds only in-frame clones, not every one. The data show some 170,000 clones, with approximately 79% seen just once and over 1.1% held by the top ten. The specimen sequenced was PBMCs. These receptors were taken from a man between 60 and 70 years old in good health and CMV-seronegative. Each CDR3 is given with its conserved first and last residue. A D gene is named only where the DNA matches it firmly. Size tells how often a clone was seen (once, few, many) or the class of an expanded clone, and some rows leave it out.

size	J	V	D	DNA	CDR3
-	TRBJ2-7	TRBV7-9	-	TGTGCCAGCAGCTTAACAGGTTATGACTACGAGCAGTACTTC	CASSLTGYDYEQYF
-	TRBJ1-1	TRBV27	-	TGTGCCACCCCTCCAGGGACTGAAGCTTTCTTT	CATPPGTEAFF
few	TRBJ1-6	TRBV4-2	-	TGTGCCAGCAGCCAAGATCGGGCGGGCAATTCACCCCTCCACTTT	CASSQDRAGNSPLHF
-	TRBJ2-1	TRBV6-1	-	TGTGCCAGCAGTGAACTCGGGAATGAGCAGTTCTTC	CASSELGNEQFF
-	TRBJ2-5	TRBV9	TRBD2	TGTGCCAGCAGCCCTCCCCGGGGGGGACAAGAGACCCAGTACTTC	CASSPPRGGQETQYF
-	TRBJ2-7	TRBV27	TRBD1	TGTGCCAGCAGCCCGACAGGGGTCGGCGAGCAGTACTTC	CASSPTGVGEQYF
once	TRBJ1-5	TRBV15	TRBD1	TGTGCCACCAGCAGATACAGGGGGCCCCAGCATTTT	CATSRYRGPQHF
-	TRBJ2-1	TRBV6-4	-	TGTGCCAGCAGCCGTATCCTCCGCGGTGAGCAGTTCTTC	CASSRILRGEQFF
-	TRBJ1-2	TRBV12-5	-	TGTGCTAGTGGTCTGGGGAGCTATGGCTACACCTTC	CASGLGSYGYTF
few	TRBJ1-2	TRBV4-1	TRBD1	TGCGCCAGCAGCCAAGAGGAGAGGGACAGCAGCTACACCTTC	CASSQEERDSSYTF
few	TRBJ2-3	TRBV7-3	TRBD2	TGTGCCAGCAGCTCTAGCGGGGGGGCAACAGATACGCAGTATTTT	CASSSSGGATDTQYF
-	TRBJ1-5	TRBV28	TRBD1	TGTGCCAGCAGTCCATCCCGGGGCAGGGGGCTTTGGAGCAATCAGCCCCAGCATTTT	CASSPSRGRGLWSNQPQHF
-	TRBJ2-7	TRBV12-5	TRBD2	TGTGCTAGTGGTTTGGGCGAAAGGACTAGCGCCTACGAGCAGTACTTC	CASGLGERTSAYEQYF
few	TRBJ1-6	TRBV27	-	TGTGCCAGCAGTCTAAGACGACCGACAGGCCCTTTGGGTTCACCCCTCCACTTT	CASSLRRPTGPLGSPLHF
-	TRBJ1-1	TRBV7-9	-	TGTGCCAGCAGCTTAGATACAGGGCTAAACTTT	CASSLDTGLNF
-	TRBJ2-1	TRBV19	TRBD2	TGTGCCAGTAGTATGGGAGGGCCCCCTCTTTACAATGAGCAGTTCTTC	CASSMGGPPLYNEQFF
-	TRBJ2-2	TRBV7-2	-	TGTGCCAGCAGCTTGGCCACAGGGAACACCGGGGAGCTGTTTTTT	CASSLATGNTGELFF
once	TRBJ2-1	TRBV4-3	-	TGCGCCAGCGGCAGCGGGCACTACAATGAGCAGTTCTTC	CASGSGHYNEQFF
-	TRBJ2-7	TRBV7-8	-	TGTGCCAGCAGCTTCCTACAGGGTTTAAAAGACTACGAGCAGTACTTC	CASSFLQGLKDYEQYF
-	TRBJ1-4	TRBV7-9	-	TGTGCCAGCAGCGGGGTGGGGGGTCGGCTGTTTTTT	CASSGVGGRLFF
once	TRBJ2-7	TRBV9	TRBD2	TGTGCCAGTAAAGGTCTAGCGGGGGGTAGCTCCTACGAGCAGTACTTC	CASKGLAGGSSYEQYF
few	TRBJ2-7	TRBV6-5	-	TGTGCCAGCAGGCAGACAGGACCCTACGAGCAGTACTTC	CASRQTGPYEQYF
-	TRBJ2-2	TRBV10-3	TRBD2	TGTGCCATCAAAGTACTAGCGGGGAACACCGGGGAGCTGTTTTTT	CAIKVLAGNTGELFF
-	TRBJ2-7	TRBV28	TRBD2	TGTGCCAGCAGGCGCGGGTCAGCGGGGGGGCGAGAGCAGTACTTC	CASRRGSAGGREQYF
-	TRBJ2-7	TRBV30	-	TGTGCCTGGAGTGTCGGCCGGAGCCTGGGTAGCTACGAGCAGTACTTC	CAWSVGRSLGSYEQYF
-	TRBJ1-6	TRBV7-9	TRBD1	TGTGCCAGCAGCGCCGACAGGGGTCGATATAATTCACCCCTCCACTTT	CASSADRGRYNSPLHF
few	TRBJ2-5	TRBV9	TRBD2	TGTGCCAGCAGCCCGGGGAGCGGGAGAGTAGCAGAGACCCAGTACTTC	CASSPGSGRVAETQYF
-	TRBJ2-1	TRBV7-9	TRBD2	TGTTCCAGCAGCTTAGTGTCAGTGGCTAGCGGGCACAATGAGCAGTTCTTC	CSSSLVSVASGHNEQFF
once	TRBJ1-2	TRBV7-9	TRBD1	TGTTCCAGCGGACAGGGGAGTTACGGCTACACCTTC	CSSGQGSYGYTF
-	TRBJ2-5	TRBV7-2	TRBD1	TGTGCCAGCAGCTCACCGGGACAAGGGGGCTGGACCCAGTACTTC	CASSSPGQGGWTQYF
-	TRBJ2-7	TRBV7-9	TRBD1	TGTGCCAGCAGCCTGGGACAGGGGACCTACGAGCAGTACTTC	CASSLGQGTYEQYF
few	TRBJ1-3	TRBV9	-	TGTGCCAGCAGCGTAGATCGGGGATCTGGAAACACCATATATTTT	CASSVDRGSGNTIYF
few	TRBJ1-3	TRBV30	-	TGTGCCTGGAGTCTCAGGGACACCATATATTTT	CAWSLRDTIYF
-	TRBJ2-2	TRBV5-8	-	TGTGCCAGCAGCAAAGGACAGAACACCGGGGAGCTGTTTTTT	CASSKGQNTGELFF
-	TRBJ2-1	TRBV7-2	-	TGTGCCAGCAGCGCAATGGCGCTCCAGGGTGGCAATGAGCAGTTCTTC	CASSAMALQGGNEQFF
-	TRBJ2-3	TRBV10-1	TRBD1	TGCGCCAGCAACCAGGACAGGAGGGATACGCAGTATTTT	CASNQDRRDTQYF
-	TRBJ2-2	TRBV19	-	TGTGCCAGTAGTATCGGGACAAGTAACACCGGGGAGCTGTTTTTT	CASSIGTSNTGELFF
-	TRBJ2-2	TRBV19	-	TGTGCCAGTAGCCGCTCTAGGAACACCGGGGAGCTGTTTTTT	CASSRSRNTGELFF
-	TRBJ2-1	TRBV7-3	-	TGTGCCAGCAGTCCACTAGCAGGTGGGCATGAGCAGTTCTTC	CASSPLAGGHEQFF
-	TRBJ1-2	TRBV4-2	-	TGTGCCAGCAGCCAATCTTTGGCATCTAACTATGGCTACACCTTC	CASSQSLASNYGYTF
-	TRBJ1-1	TRBV18	-	TGTGCCAGCTCACCCTTTGACAGTGGGTATGAGGGGGACACTGAAGCTTTCTTT	CASSPFDSGYEGDTEAFF
-	TRBJ1-1	TRBV18	-	TGTGCCAGCTCACCACCGGCCAGCAGGTCGAACACTGAAGCTTTCTTT	CASSPPASRSNTEAFF
-	TRBJ2-7	TRBV6-1	-	TGTGCCAGCACCCCCAGGAACTACGAGCAGTACTTC	CASTPRNYEQYF
-	TRBJ2-2	TRBV5-4	TRBD1	TGTGCCAGCACAAATCAGGACAGGGGAAACACCGGGGAGCTGTTTTTT	CASTNQDRGNTGELFF
-	TRBJ2-5	TRBV28	TRBD2	TGTGCCAACGCGGGGGAAGGGAATGGCGGGAGCCGGGAGACCCAGTACTTC	CANAGEGNGGSRETQYF
few	TRBJ2-6	TRBV15	-	TGTGCCACCAGCAGAGACCCAGGGCTCTCTGGGGCCAACGTCCTGACTTTC	CATSRDPGLSGANVLTF
-	TRBJ1-1	TRBV18	TRBD1	TGTGCCAGCTCACCGCAAACCGGGACAGTGAACACTGAAGCTTTCTTT	CASSPQTGTVNTEAFF
-	TRBJ2-1	TRBV29-1	TRBD2	TGCAGCGTTGAAGATCGTGGCGGGGGGTACAATGAGCAGTTCTTC	CSVEDRGGGYNEQFF